One sample yielded the 32 T cell receptor beta chains listed below, sequenced in a study of blood T cell repertoires in COVID-19. The assay was immunoSEQ multiplex PCR, and TCRdb's table has in-frame clones only and misses some. The sample gives about 74,000 clones, roughly 78% of which show up once; roughly 7.3% is in the top ten. Sequencing used peripheral blood. These TCRs come from a human donor in a cohort sampled during active COVID-19.

The genes are TRBV6-2 or TRBV6-3 and TRBJ1-5, with 8 bases matching TRBD1. This CDR3 has 16 residues. CDR1 and CDR2 (germline): MNHEY, SVGEGT. After removal of 4 bases from V and 1 base from J, the junction contained 6 bases not matched to a gene. CDR3: CASSSPQGASNQPQHF. The CDR3 bases are TGTGCCAGCAGTTCGCCTCAGGGGGCGAGCAATCAGCCCCAGCATTTT.

This clone has a handful of counts. This chain links TRBV2 with TRBJ1-2, with unresolved D. V was shortened by 7 bases and J by 8 bases, with 17 bases between the two germline ends. The CDR3 spans 13 residues. The germline CDR1 and CDR2 sequences are SNHLY and FYNNEI. The CDR3 nucleotides are TGTGCCAGCACCTTGGACTCGGGCAACGGCTACACCTTC. This gives the protein CASTLDSGNGYTF.

The gene calls are TRBV5-1 and TRBJ2-7; 10 nucleotides align to TRBD1. Germline V gives CDR1 SGHRS, CDR2 YFSETQ. J was trimmed by 5 bases and V by 4 bases; bases with no gene match: 6. CDR3 length: 14 residues. The CDR3 sequence is CASSARDRGNEQYF. CDR3 nucleotides: TGCGCCAGCAGCGCCCGGGACAGGGGTAACGAGCAGTACTTC.

V is TRBV2 and J is TRBJ1-5; TRBD1 matches 10 bases. Looked up from germline, CDR1 is SNHLY and CDR2 is FYNNEI. The CDR3 contains 14 residues. After removal of 4 bases from V and 6 bases from J, the junction contained 3 bases not matched to a gene. The CDR3 spells CASSGDRGPQPQHF. CDR3 coding DNA: TGTGCCAGCAGTGGGGACAGGGGACCTCAGCCCCAGCATTTT.

The genes are TRBV7-2 and TRBJ2-7; 11 bases agree with TRBD1. Trimming cost V 0 bases and J 1 base; bases outside gene matches: 2. The CDR3 covers 16 residues. Per the germline V gene, CDR1 is SGHTA and CDR2 is FQGNSA. CDR3 protein: CASSLAGTGGSYEQYF. Here the CDR3 DNA reads TGTGCCAGCAGCTTAGCCGGGACAGGGGGTTCCTACGAGCAGTACTTC. The full variable domain, with the rest looked up from reference TRBV7-2 and TRBJ2-7, is GAGVSQSPSNKVTEKGKDVELRCDPISGHTALYWYRQSLGQGLEFLIYFQGNSAPDKSGLPSDRFSAERTGGSVSTLTIQRTQQEDSAVYLCASSLAGTGGSYEQYFGPGTRLTVT.

The V gene is TRBV6-6, the J gene TRBJ2-6, with no clear D. This CDR3 has 13 amino acids. The ends were cut back, 7 bases at V and 1 base at J, with 5 bases in the middle. The germline gives CDR1 MNHNY, CDR2 SVGAGI (reference sequence). The CDR3 reads CASTVSGANVLTF. The CDR3 coding sequence is TGTGCCAGCACCGTATCTGGGGCCAACGTCCTGACTTTC.

The table lists this clone with a count of one. The rearrangement uses TRBV3-1 (or the pseudogene TRBV3-2) and TRBJ2-7, with D possibly matching TRBD1 (6 bases). CDR3 size: 14 residues. V lost 4 bases and J lost 2, with 12 bases in between. Per the germline V gene, CDR1 is LGHDT and CDR2 is YNNKEL (reference sequence). CDR3 region: CASSRGHVTYEQYF. As DNA, the CDR3 is TGTGCCAGCAGCCGGGGACACGTTACCTACGAGCAGTACTTC.

This chain joins TRBV7-9 and TRBJ2-7; no definite D call. Trimming removed 1 base from V and 2 bases from J, with 12 bases in between. The germline V gene encodes CDR1 SEHNR and CDR2 FQNEAQ (reference sequence). The CDR3 totals 15 residues. DNA for the CDR3: TGTGCCAGCAGCTTAGGTTCCGGCAGGACCTACGAGCAGTACTTC. Translation gives CASSLGSGRTYEQYF.

The chain joins TRBV5-1 to TRBJ2-2; 11 bases are a match to TRBD1. The V gene's germline CDR1 is SGHRS and CDR2 YFSETQ. J gave up 4 bases and V 4 bases, and 6 bases lay outside the gene matches. There are 16 residues in the CDR3. CDR3 in DNA: TGCGCCAGCAGCCCAGGGACAGGGGGGACCACCGGGGAGCTGTTTTTT. Its translation: CASSPGTGGTTGELFF.

V and J are TRBV11-1 and TRBJ2-1, with 7 bases fitting TRBD2. Per the germline V gene, CDR1 is SGHAT and CDR2 is FQDESV (reference sequence). After removal of 4 bases from V and 10 bases from J, the junction contained 4 bases not matched to a gene. The CDR3 runs to 12 residues. The CDR3 region has the DNA TGTGCCAGCAGCTCGACTAGCCGGGAGCAGTTCTTC. As protein: CASSSTSREQFF.

The V gene is TRBV6-2 or TRBV6-3, the J gene TRBJ2-7, with 9 bases that match TRBD1. Unmatched junction bases numbered 10, after V lost 5 bases and J lost 2 bases. The CDR3 runs to 16 residues. Germline CDR1 and CDR2: MNHEY and SVGEGT. CDR3 bases: TGTGCCAGCAGTAGGAGCCGGGGACAGGGCACCTACGAGCAGTACTTC. Translated, it gives CASSRSRGQGTYEQYF.

This rearrangement joins TRBV6-5 to TRBJ2-7, with 9 bases lining up with TRBD2. The ends lost 6 bases at V and 2 bases at J; junction bases unmatched: 8. The CDR3 consists of 15 residues. Germline assignment: CDR1 MNHEY and CDR2 SVGAGI. CDR3 in amino acids: CASRGALAGTYEQYF. CDR3 DNA sequence: TGTGCCAGCAGGGGGGCACTAGCGGGCACCTACGAGCAGTACTTC.

The chain links TRBV7-6 to TRBJ2-7; the D gene is possibly TRBD2 (6 bases). V was pared by 3 bases and J by 6 bases, with 9 bases between. Germline CDR1 reads SGHVS; CDR2 reads FNYEAQ. This CDR3 is 12 amino acids long. This CDR3 is CASSLSEGEQYF. CDR3 coding DNA: TGTGCCAGCAGCTTGTCGGAGGGCGAGCAGTACTTC.

The chain joins TRBV27 to TRBJ1-2, with a weak D call TRBD1 (6 bases). The CDR3 covers 13 residues. V was shortened by 1 base and J by 7 bases, with 10 bases between the two germline ends. From germline, CDR1 is MNHEY and CDR2 SMNVEV (reference sequence). CDR3 nucleotide sequence: TGTGCCAGCAGTTTATTGGGGGCTGGTGGCTACACCTTC. This sequence encodes CASSLLGAGGYTF.

J is TRBJ1-2 and V is TRBV28, with D possibly matching TRBD1 (6 bases). Germline V CDR1 and CDR2: MDHEN, SYDVKM. Trimming removed 7 bases from V and 5 bases from J, with 11 bases in between. This CDR3 contains 12 residues. The CDR3 coding sequence is TGTGCCAGCAACCCCACAGGGTATGGCTACACCTTC. This translates into CASNPTGYGYTF.

The chain carries TRBV13 and TRBJ2-7; 9 bases are a match to TRBD2. V was clipped by 0 bases and J by 2 bases; unmatched bases: 5. Germline V gene lookup returns CDR1 PRHDT and CDR2 FYEKMQ (reference sequence). The CDR3 totals 16 residues. The CDR3 DNA is TGTGCCAGCAGCTTAGGCGCTAGCGGGGACACCTACGAGCAGTACTTC. It codes for CASSLGASGDTYEQYF.

This clone showed up just a few times. V gene TRBV3-1 (or the pseudogene TRBV3-2) combines with J gene TRBJ1-5; TRBD1 agrees at 10 bases. The CDR3 sequence is 13 residues long. Trimming cost V 0 bases and J 15 bases; bases outside gene matches: 5. The germline V gene has CDR1 LGHDT and CDR2 YNNKEL (reference sequence). The CDR3 coding sequence is TGTGCCAGCAGCCAAGATCCGGGGACAGGGGCGCATTTT. Translated: CASSQDPGTGAHF.

This clone was seen a handful of times. This rearrangement joins TRBV3-1 (or the pseudogene TRBV3-2) to TRBJ2-7; 8 nucleotides agree with TRBD2. The CDR3 consists of 14 residues. Germline values: CDR1 LGHDT, CDR2 YNNKEL (reference sequence). Trimming at V came to 3 bases and at J to 5 bases, leaving 6 bases not matched to a gene. The CDR3 region is CASSHRGAGDEQYF. In nucleotides, the CDR3 is TGTGCCAGCAGCCACAGGGGAGCGGGAGACGAGCAGTACTTC.

The chain combines TRBV19 with TRBJ2-2; D call uncertain. The V end lost 4 bases, the J end lost 9 bases, and 6 bases lay between the germline ends. Germline V CDR1 and CDR2: LNHDA, SQIVND (reference sequence). The length of the CDR3 is 11 residues. The CDR3 loop is CASSRSRELFF. The CDR3 bases are TGTGCCAGTAGTAGGAGCCGGGAGCTGTTTTTT.

The chain recombines TRBV5-4 with TRBJ1-2; 7 positions agree with TRBD1. The CDR3 length is 15 residues. V lost 0 bases, J lost 7 bases, and 9 bases stayed unmatched. Germline-derived CDR1 and CDR2 are SGHNT and YYREEE (reference sequence). The CDR3 DNA sequence: TGTGCCAGCAGCTTGGGAGGAGGGGGCGCGGTTGGCTACACCTTC. Translation gives CASSLGGGGAVGYTF.

V and J are TRBV6-6 and TRBJ1-6; no clear D gene. The CDR3 contains 15 residues. Germline V CDR1 and CDR2: MNHNY, SVGAGI (reference sequence). Trimming took 6 bases from V and 1 from J, leaving 10 bases between them. CDR3 protein: CASSNGRSYNSPLHF. The CDR3 DNA reads as TGTGCCAGCAGCAATGGGAGGTCCTATAATTCACCCCTCCACTTT.

The rearrangement links TRBV6-5 to TRBJ2-1, with TRBD1 as a possible D gene (5 bases). The V end was cut by 6 bases, the J end by 8 bases, with 14 bases between. Germline V gives CDR1 MNHEY, CDR2 SVGAGI. The CDR3 extends over 13 amino acids. CDR3 bases: TGTGCCAGCAGACTACGCCAGGGCGATGAGCAGTTCTTC. It specifies CASRLRQGDEQFF.

This clone was seen only a few times. The CDR3 DNA is TGTGCCAGCAGTTACTCGAGAGACAGGGACTCCTACGAGCAGTACTTC. Translated: CASSYSRDRDSYEQYF. This sequence joins TRBV6-6 and TRBJ2-7, with 7 bases that match TRBD1. The CDR3 totals 16 residues. The V gene end was trimmed by 0 bases and the J gene end by 0 bases; junction bases not matched to a gene: 5. CDR1 and CDR2 from the germline V gene are MNHNY and SVGAGI (reference sequence).

The CDR3 region is CASSPTGGAGNTIYF. CDR3 DNA sequence: TGTGCCAGCAGCCCCACCGGAGGGGCCGGAAACACCATATATTTT. This rearrangement joins TRBV3-1 (or the pseudogene TRBV3-2) to TRBJ1-3; D possibly corresponds to TRBD1 (5 bases). This CDR3 has 15 residues. V lost 4 bases and J 4 bases, leaving 14 bases between the germline ends. Germline V gives CDR1 LGHDT, CDR2 YNNKEL (reference sequence).

This clone was detected only a few times. The chain joins TRBV6-6 to TRBJ2-7, with D tentatively TRBD1 (5 bases). Germline-derived CDR1 and CDR2 are MNHNY and SVGAGI (reference sequence). This CDR3 spans 13 amino acids. V lost 6 bases and J 6 bases, leaving 15 bases between the germline ends. The CDR3 here is CASSRNTGPEQYF. Here the CDR3 DNA reads TGTGCCAGCAGCCGCAACACAGGTCCCGAGCAGTACTTC.

This clone was seen a single time. The V gene is TRBV27, the J gene TRBJ2-7; the match to TRBD2 covers 13 bases. CDR1 is MNHEY and CDR2 is SMNVEV in the germline V gene (reference sequence). J lost 4 bases, V lost 6 bases, and 6 bases had no gene match. The CDR3 covers 15 residues. CDR3 DNA sequence: TGTGCCAGCAGCCTGGGGACTAGCGGGGCGTACGAGCAGTACTTC. Its translation is CASSLGTSGAYEQYF.

The rearrangement links TRBV19 to TRBJ1-2; 8 bases line up with TRBD1. V dropped 5 bases and J dropped 3; count of bases not matched to a gene: 5. This CDR3 region has 14 residues. Germline assignment: CDR1 LNHDA and CDR2 SQIVND (reference sequence). This CDR3 is CASSVAGGYYGYTF. Here the CDR3 DNA reads TGTGCCAGTAGTGTCGCAGGGGGCTACTATGGCTACACCTTC.

This clone was seen a few times. J is TRBJ1-4 and V is TRBV2; D is unresolved. The CDR3 consists of 13 residues. Trimming left V 3 bases short and J 8 bases short, with 10 bases between. Germline CDR1 and CDR2: SNHLY and FYNNEI. The CDR3 sequence: CASSDGVPEKLFF. CDR3 DNA sequence: TGTGCCAGCAGTGACGGGGTCCCCGAAAAACTGTTTTTT.

The V gene is TRBV5-4, the J gene TRBJ2-1; 7 positions agree with TRBD1. CDR1 and CDR2 (germline): SGHNT, YYREEE (reference sequence). This CDR3 contains 14 residues. The junction had 8 bases not matched to a gene; V was cut back by 2 bases and J by 9 bases. CDR3 loop: CASSFDRAVGEQFF. The CDR3 nucleotides read TGTGCCAGCAGCTTCGACAGGGCGGTAGGTGAGCAGTTCTTC.

The rearrangement uses TRBV7-3 and TRBJ2-7, with D tentatively TRBD1 (5 bases). Germline loops: CDR1 SGHTA, CDR2 FQGTGA. Trimming cost V 2 bases and J 6 bases, with 11 bases left between them. The CDR3 has 13 residues. Here the CDR3 reads CASSLYAGREQYF. The CDR3 nucleotides read TGTGCCAGCAGCTTATATGCAGGGCGCGAGCAGTACTTC. Together with reference TRBV7-3 and TRBJ2-7, the CDR3 gives the full variable domain: GAGVSQTPSNKVTEKGKYVELRCDPISGHTALYWYRQSLGQGPEFLIYFQGTGAADDSGLPNDRFFAVRPEGSVSTLKIQRTERGDSAVYLCASSLYAGREQYFGPGTRLTVT.

In this sample, this clone turned up once. The chain joins TRBV4-3 to TRBJ1-1, with 9 bases aligning to TRBD1. The CDR3 has 15 residues. CDR1 LGHNA and CDR2 YSLEER come from the germline V gene. V shed 0 bases, J shed 10 bases, and the junction held 9 bases outside the gene matches. The CDR3 sequence is CASSQDLGQGIGAFF. Here the CDR3 DNA reads TGCGCCAGCAGCCAAGATTTAGGACAGGGGATTGGAGCTTTCTTT.

V is TRBV7-9 and J is TRBJ2-7; the D gene is possibly TRBD1 (6 bases). Germline loops: CDR1 SEHNR, CDR2 FQNEAQ (reference sequence). This CDR3 is built from 13 residues. V lost 3 bases and J 6 bases, leaving 12 bases between the germline ends. The CDR3 DNA is TGTGCCAGCAGCTTTTCTACAGGGACCGAGCAGTACTTC. Translating it yields CASSFSTGTEQYF.